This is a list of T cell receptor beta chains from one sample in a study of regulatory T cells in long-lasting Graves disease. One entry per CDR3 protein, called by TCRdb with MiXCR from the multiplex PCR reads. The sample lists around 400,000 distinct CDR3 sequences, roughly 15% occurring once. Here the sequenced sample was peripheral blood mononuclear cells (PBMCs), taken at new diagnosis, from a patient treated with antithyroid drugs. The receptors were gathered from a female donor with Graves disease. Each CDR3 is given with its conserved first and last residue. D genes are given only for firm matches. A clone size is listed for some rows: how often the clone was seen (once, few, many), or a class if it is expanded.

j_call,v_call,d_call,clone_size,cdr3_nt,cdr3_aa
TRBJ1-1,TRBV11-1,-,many,TGTGCCAGCAGCCCCCAGGGGTTTAGGGTTGATGAAGCTTTCTTT,CASSPQGFRVDEAFF
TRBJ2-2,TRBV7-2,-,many,TGTGCCAGCAGCTTATACCTCAGGGTGGGCTACACCGGGGAGCTGTTTTTT,CASSLYLRVGYTGELFF
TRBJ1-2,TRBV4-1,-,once,TGCGCCAGCAGCCAAGTACCCGACTATGGCTACACCTTC,CASSQVPDYGYTF
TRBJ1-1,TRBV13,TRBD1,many,TGTGCCAGCAGCCACCGTCCCGGGACAGGGGGCTCTGGCACTGAAGCTTTCTTT,CASSHRPGTGGSGTEAFF
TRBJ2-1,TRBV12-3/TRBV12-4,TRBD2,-,TGTGCCAGCAATCGGCGGAGAGGGGGACTAGCGGGAGGCCCGAGCTCCTACAATGAGCAGTTCTTC,CASNRRRGGLAGGPSSYNEQFF
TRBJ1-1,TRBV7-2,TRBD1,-,TGTGCCAGCAGCACTCAGGGGGCTGAAGCTTTCTTT,CASSTQGAEAFF
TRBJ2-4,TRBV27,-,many,TGTGCCAGCAGCCCCAGGGGAGCCAAACACATTCAGTACTTC,CASSPRGAKHIQYF
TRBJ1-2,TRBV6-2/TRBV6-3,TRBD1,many,TGTGCCAGCAGTGACGGACAGGCGCCTAACTATGGCTACACCTTC,CASSDGQAPNYGYTF
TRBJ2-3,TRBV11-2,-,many,TGTGCCAGCAGCTTAATATCGGGTTCGGCGGGGCACACAGATACGCAGTATTTT,CASSLISGSAGHTDTQYF
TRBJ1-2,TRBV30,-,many,TGTGCCGGGAGGACGTCGGGGCGGAGCTACACCTTC,CAGRTSGRSYTF
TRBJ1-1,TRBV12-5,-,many,TGTGCTAGTGGTTTGGAGAACACTGAAGCTTTCTTT,CASGLENTEAFF
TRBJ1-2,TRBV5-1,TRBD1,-,TGCGCCAGCAGCGACGGGGGGACAGGGGCGCATGGCTACACCTTC,CASSDGGTGAHGYTF
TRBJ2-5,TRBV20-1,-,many,TGCAGTGCAAAGCGGGCTGGGGACATACAAGAGACCCAGTACTTC,CSAKRAGDIQETQYF
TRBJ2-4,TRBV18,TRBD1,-,TGTGCCAGCTCACCGAGGGACAGCAAAAACATTCAGTACTTC,CASSPRDSKNIQYF
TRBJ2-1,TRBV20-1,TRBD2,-,TGCAGTGCTAGAGATTCCGGGGGGAGCTCCTACAATGAGCAGTTCTTC,CSARDSGGSSYNEQFF
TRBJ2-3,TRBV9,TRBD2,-,TGTGCCAGCAGCGTAGGGCGGGGGGGCCGGGGCACAGATACGCAGTATTTT,CASSVGRGGRGTDTQYF
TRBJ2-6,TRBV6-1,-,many,TGTGCCAGCAGTCGGGACACGCGGGAGTCTGGGGCCAACGTCCTGACTTTC,CASSRDTRESGANVLTF
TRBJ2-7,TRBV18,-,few,TGTGCCAGCTCACCGGGGCCAGGCCTAACCTACGAGCAGTACTTC,CASSPGPGLTYEQYF
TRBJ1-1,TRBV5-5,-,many,TGTGCCAGCAGCGGGGGGGGGAGGGACCCCTTCATGAACACTGAAGCTTTCTTT,CASSGGGRDPFMNTEAFF
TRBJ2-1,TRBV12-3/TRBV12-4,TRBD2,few,TGTGCCAACAGTTTAGCCCTAGCGGGGGGAAGCTATGAGCAGTTCTTC,CANSLALAGGSYEQFF
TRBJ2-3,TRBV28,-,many,TGTGCCAGCAGTTTAGCCCCCAACCGCCCAGATACGCAGTATTTT,CASSLAPNRPDTQYF
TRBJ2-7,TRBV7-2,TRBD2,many,TGTGCCAGCAGCTTAGGCGGGAGAACCTACGAGCAGTACTTC,CASSLGGRTYEQYF
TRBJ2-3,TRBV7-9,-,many,TGTGCCAGCAGCCCCCCGTCGGGGTGGGATACGCAGTATTTT,CASSPPSGWDTQYF
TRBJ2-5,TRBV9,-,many,TGTGCCAGCAGCGCCGACGGATACCAAGAGACCCAGTACTTC,CASSADGYQETQYF
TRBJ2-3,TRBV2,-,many,TGTGCCAGCCAAGGGGGGACCTCTGACACAGATACGCAGTATTTT,CASQGGTSDTDTQYF
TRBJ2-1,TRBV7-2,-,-,TGTGCCTGCAGCTCGAAACCTGACAAGGGGCAGTTCTTC,CACSSKPDKGQFF
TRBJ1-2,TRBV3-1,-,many,TGTGCCAGCAGCGCCAGACAGGAGACTTACTATGGCTACACCTTC,CASSARQETYYGYTF
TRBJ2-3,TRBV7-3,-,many,TGTGCCAGCAGCGGTTTTGGTACAGATACGCAGTATTTT,CASSGFGTDTQYF
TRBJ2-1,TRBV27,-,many,TGTGCCAGCAGTTTAACAGGGGGGGACTCCTACAATGAGCAGTTCTTC,CASSLTGGDSYNEQFF
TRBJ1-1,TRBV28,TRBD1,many,TGTGCCAGCAGAGGGACAGGGGGCACTGAAGCTTTCTTT,CASRGTGGTEAFF